These T cell receptor beta chains were read from a single sample in a study of shared clonotypes between healthy human individuals. Data came from immunoSEQ multiplex PCR; TCRdb stores just in-frame clones and leaves some out. The table records roughly 2.2 million clones, roughly 92% of them present only once. The sequenced sample consisted of naive CD4+ T cells from PBMCs. The receptors were gathered from a man in his late teens or twenties in good health. Some clones in this sample may be carry-over from other donors' samples. CDR3s include the opening cysteine and the closing phenylalanine or tryptophan. D genes are given only for firm matches. Clone size is not always given. Where it is, it says once, few, many or a class for expanded clones.

V gene	clone size	J gene	D gene	CDR3 DNA	CDR3 protein
TRBV11-2	NA	TRBJ2-2	NA	TGTGCCAGCAGCTTGGGCAGAGAGAACACCGGGGAGCTGTTTTTT	CASSLGRENTGELFF
TRBV7-6	NA	TRBJ1-5	NA	TGTGCCAGCAGCTCGCCGGGGCCCCAGCATTTT	CASSSPGPQHF
TRBV27	NA	TRBJ2-2	TRBD2	TGTGCCAGCAGTTTAACGCGGACTAGCGGGAGTAGTACCGGGGAGCTGTTTTTT	CASSLTRTSGSSTGELFF
TRBV6-1	NA	TRBJ1-2	TRBD1	TGTGCCAGCACCAGGGGACAGGTTTACGGGTATGGCTACACCTTC	CASTRGQVYGYGYTF
TRBV7-9	NA	TRBJ2-7	NA	TGTGCCAGCAGCTTAGGGACAGTCTACGAGCAGTACTTC	CASSLGTVYEQYF
TRBV27	NA	TRBJ2-7	NA	TGTGCCAGCAGCCCAGCGGACCTGCTAGGCTACGAGCAGTACTTC	CASSPADLLGYEQYF
TRBV9	few	TRBJ2-2	NA	TGTGCCAGCAGCGTAGTCGTGGGACCGGGGGAGCTGTTTTTT	CASSVVVGPGELFF
TRBV11-2	NA	TRBJ2-2	NA	TGTGCCAGCAGCTTAGAAGGGGCGGGCGGGGAGCTGTTTTTT	CASSLEGAGGELFF
TRBV27	NA	TRBJ2-3	TRBD2	TGTGCCAGCAGTTTCGCGGGGGGGATCTATAGCACAGATACGCAGTATTTT	CASSFAGGIYSTDTQYF
TRBV6-5	NA	TRBJ1-2	NA	TGTGCCAGCAGTGTGAACAGGAAGGACTATGGCTACACCTTC	CASSVNRKDYGYTF
TRBV5-5	NA	TRBJ2-3	NA	TGTGCCAGCAGCTTACAGGGCCCCGCAGATACGCAGTATTTT	CASSLQGPADTQYF
TRBV2	NA	TRBJ1-2	NA	TGTGCCAGCAGTGATGGGGCGGATGGCTACACCTTC	CASSDGADGYTF
TRBV5-1	NA	TRBJ2-7	NA	TGCGCCAGCAGCGGACAGAGTTTATCCTCCTACGAGCAGTACTTC	CASSGQSLSSYEQYF
TRBV5-1	once	TRBJ2-1	NA	TGCGCCAGCAGTCTGGGGATTGGTGGGAATGAGCAGTTCTTC	CASSLGIGGNEQFF
TRBV28	few	TRBJ1-1	NA	TGTGCCAGCCTAACTTTTGGCTCCGGGTTCTCTGAAGCTTTCTTT	CASLTFGSGFSEAFF
TRBV28	once	TRBJ1-1	NA	TGTGGAATTGCCCGGCAGGCGAACACTGAAGCTTTCTTT	CGIARQANTEAFF
TRBV30	NA	TRBJ1-5	TRBD1	TGTGCCTGGAGGGCAAAAGGACAGGGTGAGCAGCCCCAGCATTTT	CAWRAKGQGEQPQHF
TRBV4-1	NA	TRBJ2-3	NA	TGCGCCAGCAGCCAACCGAGACAGGCTGACCTTCCAGATACGCAGTATTTT	CASSQPRQADLPDTQYF
TRBV28	NA	TRBJ2-5	NA	TGTGCCAGCAGTAAAGGGTTTTCAGAGACCCAGTACTTC	CASSKGFSETQYF
TRBV7-6	NA	TRBJ2-1	NA	TGTGCCAGCAGCCCGATTCGGGCGGGGTACAATGAGCAGTTCTTC	CASSPIRAGYNEQFF
TRBV7-7	NA	TRBJ2-1	NA	TGTGCCAGCAGCCTCCTAGGTATTACTGAGCAGTTCTTC	CASSLLGITEQFF
TRBV14	NA	TRBJ2-1	TRBD1	TGTGCCAGCAGCCAAGATTGGTGGCAGGGGGCCGGGAATGAGCAGTTCTTC	CASSQDWWQGAGNEQFF
TRBV5-1	once	TRBJ2-5	TRBD2	TGCGCCAGCAGCAACGCCGGGACTAGCGAAGAGACCCAGTACTTC	CASSNAGTSEETQYF
TRBV6-5	NA	TRBJ2-7	TRBD2	TGTGCCAGCAGTGCAGGACTAGCGTACTCCTACGAGCAGTACTTC	CASSAGLAYSYEQYF
TRBV2	NA	TRBJ2-3	TRBD2	TGTGCCAGCAGGCAAACTAGCGGGAGTACAGATACGCAGTATTTT	CASRQTSGSTDTQYF
TRBV7-3	NA	TRBJ2-2	NA	TGTGCCAGCAGCCCGGGACCATGGGACACCGGGGAGCTGTTTTTT	CASSPGPWDTGELFF
TRBV19	NA	TRBJ2-7	NA	TGTGCCAGTAGAAGTGAGGGGGCCAGCGGGCCGACCTACGAGCAGTACTTC	CASRSEGASGPTYEQYF
TRBV10-3	once	TRBJ1-5	TRBD1	TGTGCCACCTTCACGGGACAGAGCAATCAGCCCCAGCATTTT	CATFTGQSNQPQHF
TRBV29-1	NA	TRBJ2-7	NA	TGCAGCGTTTCGGGCGGACAATGGTCCTCCTACGAGCAGTACTTC	CSVSGGQWSSYEQYF
TRBV9	NA	TRBJ2-7	TRBD2	TGTGCCAGCAGCGTAGCGGGGCGGGAGTCCCACGAGCAGTACTTC	CASSVAGRESHEQYF
TRBV6-1	NA	TRBJ1-5	NA	TGTGCCAGCAGTGTTTCGCTAAATCAGCCCCAGCATTTT	CASSVSLNQPQHF
TRBV28	NA	TRBJ2-3	TRBD2	TGTGCCAGCAGCACCAGAACCGGACTAGCGGGTGGAGACACAGATACGCAGTATTTT	CASSTRTGLAGGDTDTQYF
TRBV6-5	NA	TRBJ2-1	TRBD2	TGTGCCAGCAGTGGACTAGCGGGAGAGGATGAGCAGTTCTTC	CASSGLAGEDEQFF
TRBV11-1	NA	TRBJ1-4	NA	TGTGCCAGCAGCTTAGACCGGTTTCCCAGCAGGGAAAAACTGTTTTTT	CASSLDRFPSREKLFF
TRBV27	NA	TRBJ1-5	NA	TGTGCCAGCAGTTTTGAGGGTGGTCAGCCCCAGCATTTT	CASSFEGGQPQHF
TRBV11-1	NA	TRBJ1-2	NA	TGTGCCAGCAGCCGGACCGGCAGGGGATATGGCTACACCTTC	CASSRTGRGYGYTF
TRBV5-1	NA	TRBJ2-7	TRBD1	TGCGCCAGCAGACTGGGACAGACCTACGAGCAGTACTTC	CASRLGQTYEQYF
TRBV28	NA	TRBJ1-3	NA	TGTGCCAGCAGTTTGTCAGACGCCTCTGGAAACACCATATATTTT	CASSLSDASGNTIYF
TRBV14	few	TRBJ1-1	NA	TGTGCCAGCAGGGGAAGAGGGGGCACTGAAGCTTTCTTT	CASRGRGGTEAFF
TRBV7-2	NA	TRBJ2-1	NA	TGTGCCAGCAGCTTTGGGGGGGCCTCCTACAATGAGCAGTTCTTC	CASSFGGASYNEQFF
TRBV18	NA	TRBJ2-5	TRBD1	TGTGCCAGCTCATTAATCCCGGGACAGGGGGAGGAGACCCAGTACTTC	CASSLIPGQGEETQYF
TRBV7-9	NA	TRBJ2-5	TRBD1	TGTGCCAGCAGCTTAGTTTGGGACAGGGGCGAGACCCAGTACTTC	CASSLVWDRGETQYF
TRBV6-4	NA	TRBJ1-5	NA	TGTGCCAGCAGCCCGGAACCGAGCAATCAGCCCCAGCATTTT	CASSPEPSNQPQHF
TRBV7-9	NA	TRBJ2-5	TRBD1	TGTGCCAGCAGCTTTCGGACAGGGGGCGAGACCCAGTACTTC	CASSFRTGGETQYF
TRBV18	NA	TRBJ1-1	TRBD1	TGTGCCAGCTCACCGAGGGGGCTTCAGATGAACACTGAAGCTTTCTTT	CASSPRGLQMNTEAFF
TRBV2	NA	TRBJ2-2	NA	TGTGCCAGCAGTGAAGCGCTGGACTACCTGAACACCGGGGAGCTGTTTTTT	CASSEALDYLNTGELFF
TRBV27	NA	TRBJ2-7	TRBD2	TGTGCCAGCAGCCCCTCACTGGCCCGGACTAGCCGGTCCTACGAGCAGTACTTC	CASSPSLARTSRSYEQYF
TRBV25-1	few	TRBJ1-2	TRBD1	TGTGCCAGCAGTGACAGGGGGTATGGCTACACCTTC	CASSDRGYGYTF
TRBV2	few	TRBJ1-4	NA	TGTGCCAGCAGTGAAGGGTCAGGGCCCGGGAGTGAAAAACTGTTTTTT	CASSEGSGPGSEKLFF
TRBV4-1	NA	TRBJ1-1	TRBD1	TGCGCCAGCAGCCGCATCTTGGGGACAGCGGCCTATGAAGCTTTCTTT	CASSRILGTAAYEAFF
TRBV14	NA	TRBJ2-5	NA	TGTGCCAGCAGCCAAGATTTAGAGTACCAAGAGACCCAGTACTTC	CASSQDLEYQETQYF
TRBV20-1	few	TRBJ2-4	NA	TGCAGTGCTATCGGGAGTGACATTCAGTACTTC	CSAIGSDIQYF
TRBV6-5	NA	TRBJ2-1	TRBD2	TGTGCCAGCAGTTTCCGGACTAGCGGGAATTTGAATGAGCAGTTCTTC	CASSFRTSGNLNEQFF
TRBV4-2	NA	TRBJ2-3	TRBD2	TGTGCCAGCAGCCCCCGAATTAGCGGGAGGTGGCCAGATACGCAGTATTTT	CASSPRISGRWPDTQYF